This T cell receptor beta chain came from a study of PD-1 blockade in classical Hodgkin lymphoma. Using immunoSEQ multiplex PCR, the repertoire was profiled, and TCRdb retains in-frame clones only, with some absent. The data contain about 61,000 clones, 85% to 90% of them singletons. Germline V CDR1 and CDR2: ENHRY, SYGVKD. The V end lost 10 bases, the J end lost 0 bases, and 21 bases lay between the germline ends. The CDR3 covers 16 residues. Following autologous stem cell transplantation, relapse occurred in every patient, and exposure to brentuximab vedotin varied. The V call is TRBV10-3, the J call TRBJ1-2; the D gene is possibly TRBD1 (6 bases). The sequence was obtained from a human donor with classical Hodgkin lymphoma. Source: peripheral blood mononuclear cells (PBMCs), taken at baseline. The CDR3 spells CATTGLAGDTNYGYTF. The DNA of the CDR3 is TGTGCCACCACCGGCTTGGCAGGGGACACTAACTATGGCTACACCTTC.